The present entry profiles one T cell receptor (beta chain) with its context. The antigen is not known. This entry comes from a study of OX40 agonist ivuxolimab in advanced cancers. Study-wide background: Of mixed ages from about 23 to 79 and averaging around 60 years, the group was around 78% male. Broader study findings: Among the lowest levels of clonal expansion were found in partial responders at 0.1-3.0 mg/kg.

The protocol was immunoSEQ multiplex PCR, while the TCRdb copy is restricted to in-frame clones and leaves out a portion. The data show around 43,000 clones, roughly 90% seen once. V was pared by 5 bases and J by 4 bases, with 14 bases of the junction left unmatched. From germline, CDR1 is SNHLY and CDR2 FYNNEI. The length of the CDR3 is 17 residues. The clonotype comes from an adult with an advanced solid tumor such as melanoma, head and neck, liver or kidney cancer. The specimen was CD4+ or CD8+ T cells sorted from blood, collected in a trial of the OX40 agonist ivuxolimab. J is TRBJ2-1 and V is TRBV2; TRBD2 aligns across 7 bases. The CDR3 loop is CASSLLGLAEMYNEQFF. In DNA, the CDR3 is TGTGCCAGCAGTTTACTAGGGCTAGCGGAGATGTACAATGAGCAGTTCTTC.